The source of this T cell receptor (beta chain) is a study of tumor-infiltrating lymphocytes in localized non-small cell lung cancer. Study details: Several tumor histologies, both smoking statuses, and some post-neoadjuvant chemotherapy samples were included.

The table came from immunoSEQ multiplex PCR; TCRdb's copy has only in-frame clones and leaves some out. Of 12,000 to 15,000 clones in the sample, about 64% were seen once. V was cut by 3 bases and J by 0 bases, with 6 bases left in between. The CDR3 has 15 amino acids. Germline V gene data show CDR1 as MNHNS and CDR2 as SASEGT. General observations from the study: Technical variation could not be separated from intratumor heterogeneity here. TCRbeta sequencing showed higher T cell infiltration in tumors than uninvolved lung. Not all patients were TCR sequenced, owing to tissue quantity.

In regard to this clone: The antigen remains undetermined.

The sample comprised uninvolved lung tissue not adjacent to the tumor. The TCR was taken from a human donor with non-small cell lung cancer. The chain carries TRBV6-1 and TRBJ1-6, with D hard to call. The DNA for the CDR3 is TGTGCCAGCAGTGAGAGGACCTCCTATAATTCACCCCTCCACTTT. This encodes CASSERTSYNSPLHF.